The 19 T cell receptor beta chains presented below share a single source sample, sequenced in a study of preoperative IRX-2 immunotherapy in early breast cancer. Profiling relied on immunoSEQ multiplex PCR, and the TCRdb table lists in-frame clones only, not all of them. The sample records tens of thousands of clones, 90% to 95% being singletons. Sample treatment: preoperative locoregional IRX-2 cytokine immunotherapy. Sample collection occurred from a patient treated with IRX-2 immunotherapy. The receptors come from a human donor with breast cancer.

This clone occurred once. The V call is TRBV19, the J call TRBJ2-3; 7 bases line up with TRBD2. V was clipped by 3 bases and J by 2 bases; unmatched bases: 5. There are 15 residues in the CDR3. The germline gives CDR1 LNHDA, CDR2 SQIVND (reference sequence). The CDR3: CASSISRGVTDTQYF. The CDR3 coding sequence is TGTGCCAGTAGTATTAGTCGGGGGGTCACAGATACGCAGTATTTT.

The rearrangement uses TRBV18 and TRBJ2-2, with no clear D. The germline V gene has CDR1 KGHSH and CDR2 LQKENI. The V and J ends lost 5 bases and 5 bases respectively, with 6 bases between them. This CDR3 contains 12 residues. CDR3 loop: CASSTVTGELFF. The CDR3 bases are TGTGCCAGCTCAACAGTAACCGGGGAGCTGTTTTTT.

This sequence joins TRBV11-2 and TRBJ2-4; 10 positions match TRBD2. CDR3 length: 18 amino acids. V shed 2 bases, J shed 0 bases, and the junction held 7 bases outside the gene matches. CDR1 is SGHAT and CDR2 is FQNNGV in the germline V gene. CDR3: CASSLLAGELTAKNIQYF. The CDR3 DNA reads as TGTGCCAGCAGCTTACTAGCGGGAGAGTTGACAGCCAAAAACATTCAGTACTTC.

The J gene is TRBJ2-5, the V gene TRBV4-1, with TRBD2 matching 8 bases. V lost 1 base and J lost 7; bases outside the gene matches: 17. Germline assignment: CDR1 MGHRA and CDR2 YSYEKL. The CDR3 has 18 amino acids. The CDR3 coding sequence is TGCGCCAGCAGCCAAGGGGGTTTAGCGGGGCGGTTTCCAGGGACCCAGTACTTC. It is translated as CASSQGGLAGRFPGTQYF.

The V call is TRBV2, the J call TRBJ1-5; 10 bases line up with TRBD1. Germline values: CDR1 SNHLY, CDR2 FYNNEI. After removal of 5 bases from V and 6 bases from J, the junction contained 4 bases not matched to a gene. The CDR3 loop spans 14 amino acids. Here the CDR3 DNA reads TGTGCCAGCAGTAGGGACAGGGGAGGTCAGCCCCAGCATTTT. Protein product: CASSRDRGGQPQHF.

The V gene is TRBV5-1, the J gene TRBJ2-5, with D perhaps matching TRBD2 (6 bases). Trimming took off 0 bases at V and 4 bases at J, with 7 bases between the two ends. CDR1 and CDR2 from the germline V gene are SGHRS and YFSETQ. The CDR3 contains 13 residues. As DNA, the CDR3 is TGCGCCAGCAGCTTGGGCGGGACAGAGACCCAGTACTTC. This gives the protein CASSLGGTETQYF.

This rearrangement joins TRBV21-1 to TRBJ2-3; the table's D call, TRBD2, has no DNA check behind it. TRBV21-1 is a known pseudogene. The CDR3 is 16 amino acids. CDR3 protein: CASSKGSSGSTDTQYF. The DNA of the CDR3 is TGTGCCAGCAGCAAAGGTTCTAGCGGGAGCACAGATACGCAGTATTTT.

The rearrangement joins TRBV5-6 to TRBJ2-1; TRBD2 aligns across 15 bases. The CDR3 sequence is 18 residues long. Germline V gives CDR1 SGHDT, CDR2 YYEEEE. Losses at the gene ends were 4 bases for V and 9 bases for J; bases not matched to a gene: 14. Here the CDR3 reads CASSVPGLAGGRAGEQFF. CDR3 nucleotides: TGTGCCAGCAGCGTCCCGGGACTAGCGGGAGGCCGGGCAGGTGAGCAGTTCTTC.

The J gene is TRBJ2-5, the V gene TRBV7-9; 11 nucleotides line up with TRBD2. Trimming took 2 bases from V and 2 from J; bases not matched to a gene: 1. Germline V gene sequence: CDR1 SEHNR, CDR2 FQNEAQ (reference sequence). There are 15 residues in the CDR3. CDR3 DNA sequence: TGTGCCAGCAGCTTACGACTAGCGGGGCAAGAGACCCAGTACTTC. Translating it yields CASSLRLAGQETQYF.

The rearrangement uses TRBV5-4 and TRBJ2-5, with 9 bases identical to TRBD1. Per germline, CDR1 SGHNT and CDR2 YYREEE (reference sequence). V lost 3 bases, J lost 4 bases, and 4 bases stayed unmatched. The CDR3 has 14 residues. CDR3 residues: CASSWGQGRETQYF. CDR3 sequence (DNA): TGTGCCAGCAGCTGGGGACAGGGCCGAGAGACCCAGTACTTC.

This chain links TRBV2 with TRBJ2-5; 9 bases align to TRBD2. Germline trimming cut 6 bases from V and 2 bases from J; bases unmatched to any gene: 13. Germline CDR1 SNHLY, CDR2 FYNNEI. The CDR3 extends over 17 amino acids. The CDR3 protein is CASRGASGTPRQETQYF. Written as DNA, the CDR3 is TGTGCCAGCAGGGGGGCTAGCGGGACGCCCCGACAAGAGACCCAGTACTTC.

CDR3: CASSLMAGLLNTEAFF. The DNA of the CDR3 is TGTGCCAGCAGTTTAATGGCAGGGCTACTGAACACTGAAGCTTTCTTT. The chain is built from TRBV28 and TRBJ1-1; the D gene is possibly TRBD1 (5 bases). V lost 2 bases, J lost 0 bases, and 13 bases lay in between. The CDR3 runs to 16 residues. Looked up from germline, CDR1 is MDHEN and CDR2 is SYDVKM.

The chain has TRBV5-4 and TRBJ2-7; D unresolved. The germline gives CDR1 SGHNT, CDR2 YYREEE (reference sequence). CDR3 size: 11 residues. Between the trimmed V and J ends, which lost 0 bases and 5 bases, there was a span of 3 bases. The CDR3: CASSLADEQYF. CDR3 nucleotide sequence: TGTGCCAGCAGCTTGGCTGACGAGCAGTACTTC.

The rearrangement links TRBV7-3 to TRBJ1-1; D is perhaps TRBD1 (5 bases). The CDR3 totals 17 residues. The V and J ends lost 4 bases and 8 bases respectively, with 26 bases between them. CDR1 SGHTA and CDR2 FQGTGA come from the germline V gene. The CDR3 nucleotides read TGTGCCAGCAGCTCCCAGGGCGGGAGGGGCAGCGATTCCGAAGCTTTCTTT. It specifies CASSSQGGRGSDSEAFF.

CDR3 in amino acids: CASSSQGLINEKLFF. For the CDR3, the DNA is TGTGCCAGCAGCTCGCAGGGACTCATTAATGAAAAACTGTTTTTT. This sequence joins TRBV7-8 and TRBJ1-4; tentative D call: TRBD1 (5 bases). Trimming stripped 4 bases from V and 4 bases from J, with 13 bases between. Germline assignment: CDR1 SGHVS and CDR2 FQNEAQ. This CDR3 spans 15 amino acids. The variable domain in full, completed from reference TRBV7-8 and TRBJ1-4, reads GAGVSQSPRYKVAKRGQDVALRCDPISGHVSLFWYQQALGQGPEFLTYFQNEAQLDKSGLPSDRFFAERPEGSVSTLKIQRTQQEDSAVYLCASSSQGLINEKLFFGSGTQLSVL.

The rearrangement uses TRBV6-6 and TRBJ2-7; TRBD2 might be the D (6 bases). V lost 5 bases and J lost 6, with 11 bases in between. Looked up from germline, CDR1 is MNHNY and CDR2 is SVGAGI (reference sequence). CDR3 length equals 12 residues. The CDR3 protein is CASSGGGVEQYF. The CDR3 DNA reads TGTGCCAGCAGTGGCGGAGGGGTCGAGCAGTACTTC.

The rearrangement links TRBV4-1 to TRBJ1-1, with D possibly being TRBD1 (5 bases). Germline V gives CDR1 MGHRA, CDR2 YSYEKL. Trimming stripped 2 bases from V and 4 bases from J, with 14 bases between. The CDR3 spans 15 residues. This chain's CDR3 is CASSQLTAGGTEAFF. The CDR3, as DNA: TGCGCCAGCAGCCAATTGACAGCCGGGGGCACTGAAGCTTTCTTT.

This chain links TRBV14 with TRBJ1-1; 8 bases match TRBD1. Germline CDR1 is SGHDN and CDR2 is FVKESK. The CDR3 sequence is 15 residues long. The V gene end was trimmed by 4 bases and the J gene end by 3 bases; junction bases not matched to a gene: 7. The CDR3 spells CASSPVGTGYTEAFF. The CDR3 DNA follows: TGTGCCAGCAGCCCCGTGGGGACAGGATACACTGAAGCTTTCTTT.

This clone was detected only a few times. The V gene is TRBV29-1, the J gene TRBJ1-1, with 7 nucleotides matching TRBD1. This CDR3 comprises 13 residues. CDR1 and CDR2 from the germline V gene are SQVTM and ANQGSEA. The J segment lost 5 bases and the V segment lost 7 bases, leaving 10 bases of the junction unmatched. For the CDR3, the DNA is TGCAGCGCAAGGGGTAGGGGGCAAACTGAAGCTTTCTTT. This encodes CSARGRGQTEAFF. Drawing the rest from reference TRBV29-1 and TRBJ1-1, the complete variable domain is SAVISQKPSRDICQRGTSLTIQCQVDSQVTMMFWYRQQPGQSLTLIATANQGSEATYESGFVIDKFPISRPNLTFSTLTVSNMSPEDSSIYLCSARGRGQTEAFFGQGTRLTVV.